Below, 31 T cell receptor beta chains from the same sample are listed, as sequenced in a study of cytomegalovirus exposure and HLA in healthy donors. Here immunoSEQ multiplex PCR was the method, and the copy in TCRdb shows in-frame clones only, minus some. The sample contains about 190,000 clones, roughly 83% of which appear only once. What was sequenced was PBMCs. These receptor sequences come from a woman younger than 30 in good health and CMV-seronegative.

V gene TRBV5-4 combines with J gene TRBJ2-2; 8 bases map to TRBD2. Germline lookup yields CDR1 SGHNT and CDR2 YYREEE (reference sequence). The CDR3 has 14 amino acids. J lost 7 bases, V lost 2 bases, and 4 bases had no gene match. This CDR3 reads CASSFLAGYGELFF. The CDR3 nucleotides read TGTGCCAGCAGCTTTTTAGCGGGATACGGGGAGCTGTTTTTT.

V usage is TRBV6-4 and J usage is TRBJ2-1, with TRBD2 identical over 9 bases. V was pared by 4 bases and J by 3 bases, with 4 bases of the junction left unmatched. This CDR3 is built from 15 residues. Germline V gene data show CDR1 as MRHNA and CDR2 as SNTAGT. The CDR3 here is CASSAASGIYNEQFF. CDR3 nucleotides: TGTGCCAGCAGTGCGGCTAGCGGGATCTACAATGAGCAGTTCTTC.

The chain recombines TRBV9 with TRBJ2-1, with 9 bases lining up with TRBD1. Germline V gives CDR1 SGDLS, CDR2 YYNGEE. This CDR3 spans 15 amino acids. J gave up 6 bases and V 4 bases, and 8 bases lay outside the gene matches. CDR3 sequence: CASSLRDRDGNEQFF. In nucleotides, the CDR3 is TGTGCCAGCAGCTTGAGGGACAGGGACGGCAATGAGCAGTTCTTC.

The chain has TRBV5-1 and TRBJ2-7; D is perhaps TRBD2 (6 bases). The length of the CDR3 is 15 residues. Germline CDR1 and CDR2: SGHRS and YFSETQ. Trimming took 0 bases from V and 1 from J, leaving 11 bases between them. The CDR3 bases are TGCGCCAGCAGCTTGGGTGGTAGCGGATCCTACGAGCAGTACTTC. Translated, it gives CASSLGGSGSYEQYF.

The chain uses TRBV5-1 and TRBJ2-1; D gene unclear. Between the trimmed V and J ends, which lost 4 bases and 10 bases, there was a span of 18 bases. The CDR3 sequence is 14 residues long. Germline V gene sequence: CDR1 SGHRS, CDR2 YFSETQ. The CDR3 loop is CASSRSLRGKEQFF. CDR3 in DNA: TGCGCCAGCAGCCGCTCCCTACGTGGTAAGGAGCAGTTCTTC. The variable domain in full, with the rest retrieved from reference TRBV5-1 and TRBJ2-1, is KAGVTQTPRYLIKTRGQQVTLSCSPISGHRSVSWYQQTPGQGLQFLFEYFSETQRNKGNFPGRFSGRQFSNSRSEMNVSTLELGDSALYLCASSRSLRGKEQFFGPGTRLTVL.

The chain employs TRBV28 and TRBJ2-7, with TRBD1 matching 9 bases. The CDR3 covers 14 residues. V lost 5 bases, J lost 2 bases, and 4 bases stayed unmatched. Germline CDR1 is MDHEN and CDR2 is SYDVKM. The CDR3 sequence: CASSITGGPYEQYF. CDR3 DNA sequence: TGTGCCAGCAGTATCACAGGGGGCCCCTACGAGCAGTACTTC.

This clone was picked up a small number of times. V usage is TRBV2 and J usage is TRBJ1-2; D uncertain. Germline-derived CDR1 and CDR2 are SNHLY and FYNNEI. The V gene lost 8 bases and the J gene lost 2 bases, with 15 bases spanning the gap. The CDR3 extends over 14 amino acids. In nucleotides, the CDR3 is TGTGCCAGCGCTCGGGATAGCGTGAACTATGGCTACACCTTC. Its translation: CASARDSVNYGYTF.

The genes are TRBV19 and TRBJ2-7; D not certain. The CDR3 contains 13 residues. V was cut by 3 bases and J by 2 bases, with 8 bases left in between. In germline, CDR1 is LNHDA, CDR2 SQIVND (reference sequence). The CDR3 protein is CASSIRTAYEQYF. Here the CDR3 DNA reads TGTGCCAGTAGTATCCGAACGGCCTACGAGCAGTACTTC.

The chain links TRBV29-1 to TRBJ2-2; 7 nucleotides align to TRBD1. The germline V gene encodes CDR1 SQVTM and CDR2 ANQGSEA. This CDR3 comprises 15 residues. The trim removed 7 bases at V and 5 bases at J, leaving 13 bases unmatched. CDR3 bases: TGCAGCGCTATCGTCCCAGGGGGTTGGACCGGGGAGCTGTTTTTT. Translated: CSAIVPGGWTGELFF.

For the CDR3, the DNA is TGTGCCAGCTCACCGGGAATGGGACAGGGGAACACCGGGGAGCTGTTTTTT. Its translation: CASSPGMGQGNTGELFF. The chain recombines TRBV18 with TRBJ2-2; 9 bases fit TRBD1. The CDR3 consists of 17 residues. The germline V gene has CDR1 KGHSH and CDR2 LQKENI. The V and J ends lost 3 bases and 1 base, in that order; junction bases with no gene match: 6.

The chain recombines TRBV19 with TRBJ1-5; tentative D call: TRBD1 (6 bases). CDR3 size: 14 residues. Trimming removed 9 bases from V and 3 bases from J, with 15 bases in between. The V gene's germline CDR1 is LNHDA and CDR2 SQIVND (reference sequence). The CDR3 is CARPQGPYNQPQHF. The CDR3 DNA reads TGTGCCAGACCCCAGGGGCCTTACAATCAGCCCCAGCATTTT. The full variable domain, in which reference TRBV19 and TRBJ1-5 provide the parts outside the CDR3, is DGGITQSPKYLFRKEGQNVTLSCEQNLNHDAMYWYRQDPGQGLRLIYYSQIVNDFQKGDIAEGYSVSREKKESFPLTVTSAQKNPTAFYLCARPQGPYNQPQHFGDGTRLSIL.

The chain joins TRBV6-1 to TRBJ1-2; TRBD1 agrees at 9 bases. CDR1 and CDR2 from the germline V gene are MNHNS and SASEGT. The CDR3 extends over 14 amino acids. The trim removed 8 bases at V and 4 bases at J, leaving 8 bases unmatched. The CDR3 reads CASLPGTGPYGYTF. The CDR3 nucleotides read TGTGCCAGCCTCCCCGGGACAGGGCCCTATGGCTACACCTTC.

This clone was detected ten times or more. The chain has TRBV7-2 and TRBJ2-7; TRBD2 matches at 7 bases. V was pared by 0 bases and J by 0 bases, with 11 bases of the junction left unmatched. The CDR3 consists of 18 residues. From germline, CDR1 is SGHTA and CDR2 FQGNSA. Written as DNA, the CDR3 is TGTGCCAGCAGCTTAGCTGCCCAGACGGGAGGTCCCTCCTACGAGCAGTACTTC. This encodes CASSLAAQTGGPSYEQYF.

This CDR3 is CASSEGDSSYNEQFF. The CDR3 nucleotides read TGTGCCAGCAGTGAAGGAGACAGCAGTTACAATGAGCAGTTCTTC. The chain employs TRBV6-4 and TRBJ2-1, with D tentatively TRBD1 (5 bases). The germline V gene encodes CDR1 MRHNA and CDR2 SNTAGT. The V gene lost 3 bases and the J gene lost 4 bases, with 13 bases spanning the gap. CDR3 size: 15 residues.

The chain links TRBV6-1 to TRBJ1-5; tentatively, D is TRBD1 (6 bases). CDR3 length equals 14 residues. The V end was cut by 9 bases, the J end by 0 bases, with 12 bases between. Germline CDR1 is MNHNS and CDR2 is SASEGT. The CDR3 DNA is TGTGCCAGTCGTGGGACAAGTAGCAATCAGCCCCAGCATTTT. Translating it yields CASRGTSSNQPQHF.

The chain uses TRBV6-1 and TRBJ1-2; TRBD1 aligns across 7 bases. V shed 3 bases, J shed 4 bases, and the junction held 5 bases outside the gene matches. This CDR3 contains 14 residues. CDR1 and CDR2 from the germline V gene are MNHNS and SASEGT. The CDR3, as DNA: TGTGCCAGCAGTGAGTTGGGACAGATCTATGGCTACACCTTC. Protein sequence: CASSELGQIYGYTF.

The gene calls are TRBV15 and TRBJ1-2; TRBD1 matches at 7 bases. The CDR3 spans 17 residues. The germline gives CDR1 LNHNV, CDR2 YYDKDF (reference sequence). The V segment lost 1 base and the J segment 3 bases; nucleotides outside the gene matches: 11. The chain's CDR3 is CATSRGDRISLDYGYTF. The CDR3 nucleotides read TGTGCCACCAGCAGAGGGGACAGAATCTCTTTGGACTATGGCTACACCTTC. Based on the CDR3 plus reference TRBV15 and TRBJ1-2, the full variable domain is DAMVIQNPRYQVTQFGKPVTLSCSQTLNHNVMYWYQQKSSQAPKLLFHYYDKDFNNEADTPDNFQSRRPNTSFCFLDIRSPGLGDTAMYLCATSRGDRISLDYGYTFGSGTRLTVV.

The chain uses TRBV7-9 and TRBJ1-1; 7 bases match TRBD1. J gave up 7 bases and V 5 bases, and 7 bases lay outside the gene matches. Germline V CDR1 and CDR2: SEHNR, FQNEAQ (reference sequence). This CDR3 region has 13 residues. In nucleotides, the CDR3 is TGTGCCAGCAGCCACCCCGGGACAGTTGAAGCTTTCTTT. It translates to CASSHPGTVEAFF.

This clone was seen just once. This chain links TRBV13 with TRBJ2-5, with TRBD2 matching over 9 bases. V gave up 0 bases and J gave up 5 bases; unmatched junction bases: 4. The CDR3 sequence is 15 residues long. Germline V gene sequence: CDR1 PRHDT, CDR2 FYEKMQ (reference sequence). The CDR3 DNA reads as TGTGCCAGCAGCTTAGGACTAGCGGGTGGTGAGACCCAGTACTTC. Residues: CASSLGLAGGETQYF.

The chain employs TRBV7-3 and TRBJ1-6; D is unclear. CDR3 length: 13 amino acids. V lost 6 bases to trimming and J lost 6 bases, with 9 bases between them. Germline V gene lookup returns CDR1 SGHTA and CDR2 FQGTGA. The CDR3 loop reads CASSLSINSPLHF. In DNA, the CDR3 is TGTGCCAGCAGTCTTAGTATTAATTCACCCCTCCACTTT.

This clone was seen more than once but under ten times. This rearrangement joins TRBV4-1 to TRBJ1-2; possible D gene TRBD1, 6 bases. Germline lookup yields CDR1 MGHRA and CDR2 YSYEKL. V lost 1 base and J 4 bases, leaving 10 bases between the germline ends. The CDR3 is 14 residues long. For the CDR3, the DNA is TGCGCCAGCAGCCAAGGGCAGGGGTCCTATGGCTACACCTTC. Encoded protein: CASSQGQGSYGYTF.

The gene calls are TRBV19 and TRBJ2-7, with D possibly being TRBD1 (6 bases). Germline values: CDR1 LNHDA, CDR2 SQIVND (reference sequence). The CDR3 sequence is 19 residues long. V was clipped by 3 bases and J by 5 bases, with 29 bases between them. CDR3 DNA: TGTGCCAGTAGTATCCCAACCGGGGCCGGGCAGGGGTCCAACAACGAGCAGTACTTC. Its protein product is CASSIPTGAGQGSNNEQYF. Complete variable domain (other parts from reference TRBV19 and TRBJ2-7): DGGITQSPKYLFRKEGQNVTLSCEQNLNHDAMYWYRQDPGQGLRLIYYSQIVNDFQKGDIAEGYSVSREKKESFPLTVTSAQKNPTAFYLCASSIPTGAGQGSNNEQYFGPGTRLTVT.

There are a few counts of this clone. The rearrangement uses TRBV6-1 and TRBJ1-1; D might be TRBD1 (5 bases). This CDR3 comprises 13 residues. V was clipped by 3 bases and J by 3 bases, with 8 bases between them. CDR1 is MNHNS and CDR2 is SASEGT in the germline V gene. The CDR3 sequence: CASSEGLDTEAFF. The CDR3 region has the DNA TGTGCCAGCAGTGAGGGACTCGACACTGAAGCTTTCTTT.

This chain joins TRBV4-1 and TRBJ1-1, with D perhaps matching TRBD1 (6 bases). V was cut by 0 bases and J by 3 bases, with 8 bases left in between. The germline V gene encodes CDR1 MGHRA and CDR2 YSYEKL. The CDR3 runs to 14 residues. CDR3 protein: CASSQEDRYTEAFF. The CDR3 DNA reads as TGCGCCAGCAGCCAAGAGGACAGATACACTGAAGCTTTCTTT.

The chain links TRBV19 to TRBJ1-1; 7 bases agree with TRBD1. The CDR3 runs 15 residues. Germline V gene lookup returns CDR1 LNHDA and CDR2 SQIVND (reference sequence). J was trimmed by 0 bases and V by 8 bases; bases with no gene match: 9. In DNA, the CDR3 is TGTGCCAGTTCCCCTTGGGGGACAGTGAACACTGAAGCTTTCTTT. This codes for CASSPWGTVNTEAFF.

CDR3 protein: CASKFSGGYNEQFF. The CDR3, as DNA: TGTGCCAGCAAGTTCAGCGGGGGGTACAATGAGCAGTTCTTC. The V and J genes are TRBV2 and TRBJ2-1, with 9 nucleotides matching TRBD2. CDR3 length: 14 amino acids. Losses at the gene ends were 7 bases for V and 4 bases for J; bases not matched to a gene: 5. Germline V gene sequence: CDR1 SNHLY, CDR2 FYNNEI.

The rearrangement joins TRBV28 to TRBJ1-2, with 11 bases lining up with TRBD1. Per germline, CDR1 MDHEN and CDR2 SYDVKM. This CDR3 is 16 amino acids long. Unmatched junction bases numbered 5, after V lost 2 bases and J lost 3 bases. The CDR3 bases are TGTGCCAGCAGTTTAACCGGGACAGGGGGTGACTATGGCTACACCTTC. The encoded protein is CASSLTGTGGDYGYTF.

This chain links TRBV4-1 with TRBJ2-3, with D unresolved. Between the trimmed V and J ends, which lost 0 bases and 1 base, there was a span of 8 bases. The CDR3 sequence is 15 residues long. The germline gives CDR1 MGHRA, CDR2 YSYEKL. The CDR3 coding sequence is TGCGCCAGCAGCCAAGATGCGGCTCGCACAGATACGCAGTATTTT. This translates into CASSQDAARTDTQYF.

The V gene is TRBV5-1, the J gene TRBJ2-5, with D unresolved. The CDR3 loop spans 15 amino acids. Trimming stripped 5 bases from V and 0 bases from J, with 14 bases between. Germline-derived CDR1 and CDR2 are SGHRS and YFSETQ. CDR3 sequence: CASSEALPYQETQYF. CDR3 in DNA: TGCGCCAGCAGTGAGGCTCTCCCGTACCAAGAGACCCAGTACTTC.

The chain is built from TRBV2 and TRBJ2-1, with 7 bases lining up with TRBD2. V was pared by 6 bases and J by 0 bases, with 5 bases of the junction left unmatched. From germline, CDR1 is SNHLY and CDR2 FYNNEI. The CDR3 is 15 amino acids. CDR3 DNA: TGTGCCAGCAGCAAAGGGACTACCTCCTACAATGAGCAGTTCTTC. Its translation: CASSKGTTSYNEQFF. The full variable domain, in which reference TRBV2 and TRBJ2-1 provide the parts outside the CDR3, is EPEVTQTPSHQVTQMGQEVILRCVPISNHLYFYWYRQILGQKVEFLVSFYNNEISEKSEIFDDQFSVERPDGSNFTLKIRSTKLEDSAMYFCASSKGTTSYNEQFFGPGTRLTVL.

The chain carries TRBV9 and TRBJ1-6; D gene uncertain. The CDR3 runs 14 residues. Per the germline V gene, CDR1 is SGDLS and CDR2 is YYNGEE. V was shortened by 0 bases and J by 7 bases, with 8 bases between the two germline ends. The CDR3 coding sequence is TGTGCCAGCAGCGTAGGGGGAGGGAATTCACCCCTCCACTTT. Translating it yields CASSVGGGNSPLHF.